The T cell receptor beta chain under discussion was sequenced for a study of cytomegalovirus exposure and HLA in healthy donors. PCR employed 60 Vbeta and 13 Jbeta primers. Generated by immunoSEQ multiplex PCR, the TCRdb table keeps only in-frame clones and is missing some. Of 85,000 to 130,000 clones in the sample, around 75% were seen once. In this sample, this clone turned up once. Trimming shortened V by 5 bases and J by 2 bases, and 10 bases separated the two germline ends. Germline values: CDR1 MDHEN, CDR2 SYDVKM. The CDR3 length is 13 residues. This TCR was sampled from a male donor in good health and CMV-seropositive. The V gene is TRBV28, the J gene TRBJ2-7; TRBD2 is a possible D gene (5 bases). The sequenced material came from PBMCs. Here the CDR3 DNA reads TGTGCCAGCAGTGGAGGAGCAACCTACGAGCAGTACTTC. As protein: CASSGGATYEQYF.